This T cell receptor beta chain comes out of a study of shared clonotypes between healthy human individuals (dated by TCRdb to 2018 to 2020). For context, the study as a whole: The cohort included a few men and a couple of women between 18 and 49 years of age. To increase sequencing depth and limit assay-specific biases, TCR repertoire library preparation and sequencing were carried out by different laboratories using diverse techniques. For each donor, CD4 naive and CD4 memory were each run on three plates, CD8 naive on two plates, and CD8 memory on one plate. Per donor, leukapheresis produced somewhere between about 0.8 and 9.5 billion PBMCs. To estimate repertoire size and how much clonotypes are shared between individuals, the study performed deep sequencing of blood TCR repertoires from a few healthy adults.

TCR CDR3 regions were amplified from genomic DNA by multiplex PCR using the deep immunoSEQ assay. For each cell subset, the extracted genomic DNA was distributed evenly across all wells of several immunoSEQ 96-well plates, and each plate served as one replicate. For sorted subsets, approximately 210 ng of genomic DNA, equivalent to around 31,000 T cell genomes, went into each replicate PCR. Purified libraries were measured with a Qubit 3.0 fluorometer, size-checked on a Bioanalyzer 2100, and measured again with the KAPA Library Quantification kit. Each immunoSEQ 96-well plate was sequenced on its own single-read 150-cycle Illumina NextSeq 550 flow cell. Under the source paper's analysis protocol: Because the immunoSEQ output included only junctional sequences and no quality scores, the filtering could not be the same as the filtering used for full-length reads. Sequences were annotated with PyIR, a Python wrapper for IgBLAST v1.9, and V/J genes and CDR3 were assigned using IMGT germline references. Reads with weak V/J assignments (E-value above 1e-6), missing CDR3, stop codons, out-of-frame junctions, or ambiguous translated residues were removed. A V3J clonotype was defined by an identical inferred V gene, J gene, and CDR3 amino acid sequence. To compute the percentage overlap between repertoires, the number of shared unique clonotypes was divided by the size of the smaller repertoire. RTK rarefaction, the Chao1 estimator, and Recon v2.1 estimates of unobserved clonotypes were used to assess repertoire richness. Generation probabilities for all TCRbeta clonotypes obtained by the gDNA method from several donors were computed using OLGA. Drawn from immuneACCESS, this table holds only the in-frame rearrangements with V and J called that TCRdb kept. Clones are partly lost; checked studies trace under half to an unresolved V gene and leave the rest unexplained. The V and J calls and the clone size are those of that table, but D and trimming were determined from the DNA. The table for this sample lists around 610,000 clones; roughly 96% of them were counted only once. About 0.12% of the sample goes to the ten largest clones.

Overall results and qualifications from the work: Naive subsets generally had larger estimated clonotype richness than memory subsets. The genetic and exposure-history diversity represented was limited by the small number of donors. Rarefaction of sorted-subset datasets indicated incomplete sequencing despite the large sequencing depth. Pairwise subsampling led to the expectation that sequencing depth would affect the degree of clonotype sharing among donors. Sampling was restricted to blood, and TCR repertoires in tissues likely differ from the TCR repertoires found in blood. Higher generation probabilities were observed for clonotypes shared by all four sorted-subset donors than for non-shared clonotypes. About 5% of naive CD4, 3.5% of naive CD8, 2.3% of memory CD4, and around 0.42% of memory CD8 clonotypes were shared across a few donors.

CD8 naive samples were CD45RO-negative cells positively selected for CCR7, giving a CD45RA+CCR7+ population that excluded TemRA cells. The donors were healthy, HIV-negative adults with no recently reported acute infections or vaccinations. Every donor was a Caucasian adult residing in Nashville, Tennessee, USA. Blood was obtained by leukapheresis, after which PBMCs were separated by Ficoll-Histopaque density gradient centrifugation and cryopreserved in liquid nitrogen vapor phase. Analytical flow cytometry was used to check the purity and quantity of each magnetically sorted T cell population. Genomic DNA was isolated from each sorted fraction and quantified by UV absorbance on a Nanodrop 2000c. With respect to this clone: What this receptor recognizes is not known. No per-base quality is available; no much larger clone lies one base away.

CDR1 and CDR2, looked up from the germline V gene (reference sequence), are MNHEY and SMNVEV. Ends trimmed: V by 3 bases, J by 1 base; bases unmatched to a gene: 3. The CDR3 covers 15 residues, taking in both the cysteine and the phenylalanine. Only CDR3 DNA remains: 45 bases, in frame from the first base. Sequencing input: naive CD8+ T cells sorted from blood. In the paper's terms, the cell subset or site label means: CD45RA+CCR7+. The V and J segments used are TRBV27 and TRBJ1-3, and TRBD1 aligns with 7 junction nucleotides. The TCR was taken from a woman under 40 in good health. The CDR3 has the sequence CASSFSRGSGNTIYF. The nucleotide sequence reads TGTGCCAGCAGTTTTTCCAGGGGGTCTGGAAACACCATATATTTT.